This T cell receptor beta chain was observed in a study of post-analysis software for immune sequencing data (dated by TCRdb to between 2015 and 2016). For the wider study: Disease courses on record covered relapsing-remitting, secondary progressive and progressive-relapsing multiple sclerosis, though some patients had no subtype annotation. A subset of samples was prepared in parallel using single-end sample barcoding, then pooled and co-amplified after Illumina adapter ligation. The patient repertoires were set against about eleven previously published healthy control repertoires from donors whose ages ranged from about 6 to 25 years.

V has 5 bases trimmed and J has 0 bases trimmed; junction bases matching no gene number 8. Reading from cysteine to phenylalanine, the CDR3 counts 17 amino acids. Only CDR3 DNA remains: 51 bases, in frame from the first base. CDR1 and CDR2 were assigned from the germline V gene as MDHEN and SYDVKM. As to this clonotype: Its antigen is not yet known. No qualities accompany the bases; no much larger clone lies one base away.

The method was PCR. Sequenced using an Illumina HiSeq 2500. To reduce PCR and sequencing biases, unique molecular identifiers were built into the TCR beta cDNA libraries. Some 500,000 cDNA molecules were obtained per 1 to 10 million input T cells, so each molecule approximated one T cell. The same protocol used for the earlier healthy control dataset was applied to prepare and sequence the patient libraries. Within a given batch, samples were prepared together, multiplexed and sequenced on the same HiSeq lane. For the original study's pipeline: Raw barcoded reads were processed with MIGEC, and single-read molecular identifier groups were discarded before consensus assembly and CDR3 extraction. Clonotype tables were post-analysed with VDJtools, normalizing diversity by down-sampling all datasets to the smallest sample size. Repertoire overlap clustering matched CDR3 amino acid but not nucleotide sequences to correct batch-related cross-sample contamination. The public reads were reanalyzed by TCRdb: fastp trimming at Q25, MiXCR alignment, in-frame beta chains only. Under each unique CDR3 protein, matching rows form one entry showing the most common genes and DNA. The V and J calls and clone size are TCRdb's, not the authors'. This sample is represented by 650,000 to 850,000 distinct CDR3 sequences; more than 45% of them were singletons. 4.9% of the sample lies in the top ten.

To demonstrate the VDJtools post-analysis software, the study profiled TCR beta repertoires from the peripheral blood of about 13 young patients with multiple sclerosis. The multiple sclerosis patients were children and adolescents between roughly 6 and 16 years of age. Points the paper makes about the study in general: The control group was slightly older than the multiple sclerosis patient group. Strong co-clustering of samples prepared in the same batch was shown by direct clustering with F measure, prompting a batch-effect correction. Patients showed significantly higher frequencies than controls for a few TRBV segments, among them TRBV5-6, TRBV5-1 and TRBV20-1. Multiple sclerosis patients had significantly lower normalized Chao1 diversity than controls, a result that suggests substantial peripheral T-cell clonal expansion.

The chain is encoded by TRBV28 joined to TRBJ2-7, with 12 middle bases fitting TRBD2. The receptor was derived from a girl aged 5-17 years with multiple sclerosis. The source material was blood. The nucleotides read TGTGCCAGCAGTAGTCTGACTAGCGGGAGACCCTCCTACGAGCAGTACTTC. Its amino acids are CASSSLTSGRPSYEQYF.